The rows below give T cell receptor beta chains drawn from one sample of a study of cytomegalovirus exposure and HLA in healthy donors. The assay was immunoSEQ multiplex PCR, and TCRdb's table has in-frame clones only and misses some. The sample lists roughly 180,000 clones; around 79% were seen once. Specimen: PBMCs. The receptors were sampled from a girl aged 5-17 years in good health and CMV-seropositive. CDR3s include the opening cysteine and the closing phenylalanine or tryptophan. The D gene is left open where the match is weak. Rows may omit the clone size; those that give it use once, few, many or a size class.

>few|NA|TRBJ2-7|14|TRBV4-3
TGCGCCAGCAGCCAAGGGGCAGGGGCTTGGGAGCAGTACTTC
CASSQGAGAWEQYF
>NA|NA|TRBJ2-5|12|TRBV18
TGTGCCAGCTCACCGAGGAGAGAGACCCAGTACTTC
CASSPRRETQYF
>NA|TRBD2|TRBJ2-3|17|TRBV10-2
TGCGCCAGCAGTGGGTCTCGGGGAGCGGGGGGTGGAGATACGCAGTATTTT
CASSGSRGAGGGDTQYF
>NA|NA|TRBJ2-7|19|TRBV5-6
TGTGCCAGCAATGGCTTCTCCTCTGCACGAGGGAGAGTTTTCTACGAGCAGTACTTC
CASNGFSSARGRVFYEQYF
>few|NA|TRBJ2-7|15|TRBV19
TGTGCCAGTAGTATGTCCAGGGGATCGACCTACGAGCAGTACTTC
CASSMSRGSTYEQYF
>NA|NA|TRBJ2-5|14|TRBV27
TGTGCCAGCAGTTCCCGGGGCAGGGGAGAGACCCAGTACTTC
CASSSRGRGETQYF
>NA|TRBD2|TRBJ2-7|17|TRBV27
TGTGCCAGCAGTTTCCAATGGGCTAGCGGGGGTATCTACGAGCAGTACTTC
CASSFQWASGGIYEQYF
>NA|NA|TRBJ1-2|15|TRBV4-3
TGCGCCAGCAGCCAAGATGGGGCAGGGAACTATGGCTACACCTTC
CASSQDGAGNYGYTF
>NA|TRBD1|TRBJ1-2|15|TRBV19
TGTGCCAGTAGTACGACAGGGGGCCTCACCTATGGCTACACCTTC
CASSTTGGLTYGYTF
>NA|TRBD1|TRBJ1-5|13|TRBV5-6
TGTGCCAGCAGCTTGACAGGGGATCAGCCCCAGCATTTT
CASSLTGDQPQHF
>few|NA|TRBJ2-5|13|TRBV29-1
TGCAGCGTCTACGCGGCTAGCCAAGAGACCCAGTACTTC
CSVYAASQETQYF
>NA|TRBD1|TRBJ1-2|16|TRBV11-2
TGTGCCAGCAGCACTTTCCTACTAGGGACAGGGAATGGCTACACCTTC
CASSTFLLGTGNGYTF
>NA|NA|TRBJ1-1|13|TRBV5-6
TGTGCCAGCAGCCACTCACTGAACACTGAAGCTTTCTTT
CASSHSLNTEAFF
>once|NA|TRBJ2-3|16|TRBV13
TGTGCCAGCAGCCCCCAAGACTCGTGGAGCACAGATACGCAGTATTTT
CASSPQDSWSTDTQYF
>NA|NA|TRBJ2-5|14|TRBV5-1
TGCGCCAGCAGCCGGCAGGGCAACCAAGAGACCCAGTACTTC
CASSRQGNQETQYF
>NA|TRBD1|TRBJ1-1|13|TRBV6-1
TGTGCCAGCACACAGGGGGCTAACACTGAAGCTTTCTTT
CASTQGANTEAFF
>NA|TRBD1|TRBJ2-2|18|TRBV10-1
TGCGCCAGCAGTGAACGGGACAGGGTTGGGAGAAACACCGGGGAGCTGTTTTTT
CASSERDRVGRNTGELFF
>few|TRBD1|TRBJ1-6|17|TRBV7-9
TGTGCCAGCAGCCGCGGACAGGGGGTCTCCTATAATTCACCCCTCCACTTT
CASSRGQGVSYNSPLHF
>NA|TRBD1|TRBJ2-4|13|TRBV7-2
TGTGCCAGCAGGTCCCGACAGGGGAACATTCAGTACTTC
CASRSRQGNIQYF
>few|TRBD1|TRBJ1-2|16|TRBV7-2
TGTGCCAGCAGCTCTCCCCGGGACAGGGGGGACTATGGCTACACCTTC
CASSSPRDRGDYGYTF
>NA|NA|TRBJ2-7|13|TRBV2
TGTGCCAGCAGTGCCGGGGAGCGGGCCGCGCAGTACTTC
CASSAGERAAQYF
>NA|TRBD2|TRBJ2-2|14|TRBV6-5
TGTGCCAGCAGTAAGGGACTAGCCGGCGGGGAGCTGTTTTTT
CASSKGLAGGELFF
>NA|TRBD1|TRBJ1-5|14|TRBV4-1
TGCGCCAGCAGTTCCGGGACAGGGAATCAGCCCCAGCATTTT
CASSSGTGNQPQHF
>few|NA|TRBJ1-3|13|TRBV6-6
TGTGCCAGCCTCGAAGGGAGTGGAAACACCATATATTTT
CASLEGSGNTIYF
>NA|TRBD2|TRBJ2-3|17|TRBV4-3
TGCGCCAGCAGCCAAGATCTGGCGGGACTAACCACAGATACGCAGTATTTT
CASSQDLAGLTTDTQYF
>few|TRBD2|TRBJ2-1|16|TRBV6-1
TGTGCCAGCAGTGCACTAGCGGGGGGGCGCGAGAATGAGCAGTTCTTC
CASSALAGGRENEQFF
>NA|TRBD2|TRBJ2-5|14|TRBV11-2
TGTGCCAGCAGGGGAGCGGGGGGCGAAGAGACCCAGTACTTC
CASRGAGGEETQYF
>NA|NA|TRBJ1-1|13|TRBV10-1
TGCGCCAGCAGCAGGGACATGAACACTGAAGCTTTCTTT
CASSRDMNTEAFF
>once|NA|TRBJ2-1|16|TRBV7-9
TGTGCCAGCAGCCACATTCAGAGGCAGGGGGGCAATGAGCAGTTCTTC
CASSHIQRQGGNEQFF
>NA|TRBD2|TRBJ2-1|17|TRBV11-3
TGTGCCAGCAGGGGGACTAGCGGGGGGGGGACCTACAATGAGCAGTTCTTC
CASRGTSGGGTYNEQFF
>NA|TRBD1|TRBJ2-5|14|TRBV5-1
TGCGCCAGCCAAACAGGGGCTCGTGGGGAGACCCAGTACTTC
CASQTGARGETQYF
>few|TRBD2|TRBJ2-1|15|TRBV5-1
TGCGCCAGCAACGCTCGGGGGGGCCCCTACAATGAGCAGTTCTTC
CASNARGGPYNEQFF
>NA|TRBD2|TRBJ2-1|16|TRBV5-5
TGTGCCAGCAGCTTCCCGACTAGCGGGGGTGCCAATGAGCAGTTCTTC
CASSFPTSGGANEQFF
>NA|NA|TRBJ1-3|14|TRBV14
TGTGCCAGCAGCCGGACATGGGCTGGAAACACCATATATTTT
CASSRTWAGNTIYF
>once|NA|TRBJ1-3|11|TRBV7-9
TGTGCCAGCTCTCCGGGAAACACCATATATTTT
CASSPGNTIYF
>few|TRBD1|TRBJ1-2|14|TRBV5-8
TGTGCCAGCAGCCCCCCGGGACAGGGATATGGCTACACCTTC
CASSPPGQGYGYTF
>NA|NA|TRBJ2-7|13|TRBV27
TGTGCCAGCAGCTTGGGGACTGACTACGAGCAGTACTTC
CASSLGTDYEQYF
>once|TRBD2|TRBJ2-3|16|TRBV5-1
TGCGCCAGCAGCTTAAGGAGCGGGGGGCCCACAGATACGCAGTATTTT
CASSLRSGGPTDTQYF
>NA|NA|TRBJ2-3|16|TRBV6-5
TGTGCCAGCAGTTGGGCTAAGGGGGGGCCCACAGATACGCAGTATTTT
CASSWAKGGPTDTQYF
>NA|TRBD2|TRBJ2-1|15|TRBV7-8
TGTGCCAGCAGCTTAGCGGCGGGGGGTGGCAATGAGCAGTTCTTC
CASSLAAGGGNEQFF
>NA|TRBD1|TRBJ1-4|15|TRBV18
TGTGCCAGCTCAGCGGGACAGGGAGCTAATGAAAAACTGTTTTTT
CASSAGQGANEKLFF
>NA|TRBD2|TRBJ2-3|14|TRBV4-1
TGCGCCAGCAGCCAAGAGGGGAGGGGAGATACGCAGTATTTT
CASSQEGRGDTQYF
>NA|NA|TRBJ1-3|16|TRBV27
TGTGCCAGCAGTCCGTTAAGGACAGACTCTGGAAACACCATATATTTT
CASSPLRTDSGNTIYF
>NA|TRBD2|TRBJ2-7|14|TRBV7-6
TGTGCCAGCAGCTTGGGGCGGGGGGGCGGCGAGCAGTACTTC
CASSLGRGGGEQYF
>once|TRBD2|TRBJ2-6|20|TRBV5-4
TGTGCCAGCAGCAGTCCAACTAGCGGCCTAACCCCCGCTGGGGCCAACGTCCTGACTTTC
CASSSPTSGLTPAGANVLTF
>NA|NA|TRBJ1-1|12|TRBV19
TGTGCCAGTCGCACAGGGAACACTGAAGCTTTCTTT
CASRTGNTEAFF
>NA|TRBD1|TRBJ1-6|14|TRBV6-5
TGTGCCACGGGAGAGGGACAGTTGAATTCACCCCTCCACTTT
CATGEGQLNSPLHF
>few|NA|TRBJ1-6|16|TRBV7-2
TGTGCCAGCAGCTCCCCCAGAAGCTCCTATAATTCACCCCTCCACTTT
CASSSPRSSYNSPLHF
>once|TRBD1|TRBJ1-1|14|TRBV6-5
TGTGCCAGCAGTCCGACAGGGGGCGCGGCTGAAGCTTTCTTT
CASSPTGGAAEAFF
>NA|TRBD1|TRBJ1-2|14|TRBV19
TGTGCCAGTAGTAGCCGGGACAGGGCATATGGCTACACCTTC
CASSSRDRAYGYTF
>NA|NA|TRBJ1-4|20|TRBV29-1
TGCAGCGTATACCTAGGCCTGGGGCAGGATACCGAAGCAACTAATGAAAAACTGTTTTTT
CSVYLGLGQDTEATNEKLFF
>NA|NA|TRBJ2-7|14|TRBV10-2
TGCGCCAGCCACCTGGGCGGGGTTTTCAACGAGCAGTACTTC
CASHLGGVFNEQYF